This TCR beta chain was sequenced during a study of T cells expressing NK-cell markers. This CDR3 contains 13 residues. TCRdb reprocessed the 5' RACE reads and reports one entry per CDR3 protein, with no DNA. The sample has about 390,000 distinct CDR3 sequences. Source material: blood T cells: a sorted CD56 or NKG2C T cell subset, CD4+ or CD8+ T cells, or bulk PBMC T cells (not recorded which). This sequence originates from a woman in her 50s in good health. V is TRBV12-3 or TRBV12-4 and J is TRBJ1-5; TCRdb's assignment of TRBD1 cannot be checked, as there is no DNA. The CDR3 is CASRTGGNQPQHF.